This record looks at one T cell receptor beta chain sequence and its context. This entry is derived from a study of shared clonotypes between healthy human individuals. In the original analysis: In the immunoSEQ data, sequences were junction-only and lacked quality scores, so filtering differed. Data came from immunoSEQ multiplex PCR; TCRdb stores just in-frame clones and leaves some out. Clonal size and the V and J genes are those of that table, whereas D and trimming came from the DNA. The sample gives around 940,000 clones, over 60% of which show up once; about 1.5% is in the top ten. V shed 5 bases, J shed 7 bases, and the junction held 8 bases outside the gene matches. Germline V lookup: CDR1 SGHTA, CDR2 FQGTGA. The CDR3 totals 13 residues. The investigators split CD4+ cells into a CD45RA+ naive subset and a CD45RA-negative memory subset.

Sample: memory CD4+ T cells sorted from blood. Regarding subset: CD45RA-negative fraction. The source of this sequence is a man between 18 and 35 years old in good health. This chain connects TRBV7-3 to TRBJ2-7; 7 nucleotides align to TRBD1. The DNA for the CDR3 is TGTGCCAGCAGCGACCGACAGGGTGGGGAGCAGTACTTC. Translated: CASSDRQGGEQYF. Full variable domain (missing parts from reference TRBV7-3 and TRBJ2-7): GAGVSQTPSNKVTEKGKYVELRCDPISGHTALYWYRQSLGQGPEFLIYFQGTGAADDSGLPNDRFFAVRPEGSVSTLKIQRTERGDSAVYLCASSDRQGGEQYFGPGTRLTVT.